These T cell receptor beta chains were read from a single sample in a study of control samples from healthy donors and cancer patients. Repertoires were generated with immunoSEQ multiplex PCR, while TCRdb's copy carries only in-frame clones and drops some. The sample records about 160,000 clones, over 90% being singletons. Sequencing was done on a sample of blood. These receptors were collected from a woman between 25 and 40 years old in good health. CDR3s include the opening cysteine and the closing phenylalanine or tryptophan. The order of the fields is V gene, J gene, clone size, D gene, CDR3 DNA, CDR3 protein. The D gene is left open where the match is weak. Some rows have no size entry. The others give once, few or many, or a class for an expanded clone.

>TRBV30|TRBJ1-5|NA|NA
TGTGCCTGGAGTGTACCCCGATCTTTCAGGGATAGCAATCAGCCCCAGCATTTT
CAWSVPRSFRDSNQPQHF
>TRBV5-5|TRBJ2-3|NA|NA
TGTGCCAGCAGCCCAACAGCTGCTAGCACAGATACGCAGTATTTT
CASSPTAASTDTQYF
>TRBV3-1/TRBV3-2|TRBJ1-2|once|TRBD1
TGTGCCAGCAGCCCGACCGGGACAGACTATGGCTACACCTTC
CASSPTGTDYGYTF
>TRBV21-1|TRBJ2-2|NA|NA
TGTGCCAGCAGCAATTGGAGGGGGGACACCGGGGAGCTGTTTTTT
CASSNWRGDTGELFF
>TRBV27|TRBJ1-1|NA|NA
TGTGCCAGCAGTTTAACCCAGAACACTGAAGCTTTCTTT
CASSLTQNTEAFF
>TRBV6-5|TRBJ1-1|NA|NA
TGTGCCAGCCTCTCGATCTCTGAAGCTTTCTTT
CASLSISEAFF
>TRBV5-5|TRBJ1-3|NA|NA
TGTGCCAGCAGCTTGGGTACGGCCTCTGGAAACACCATATATTTT
CASSLGTASGNTIYF
>TRBV13|TRBJ1-6|NA|NA
TGTGCCAGCAGCCCCTATGGAGGTAATTCACCCCTCCACTTT
CASSPYGGNSPLHF
>TRBV25-1|TRBJ2-7|NA|NA
TGTGCCAGCAGCGAAACCGGGACCCCTACCTACGAGCAGTACTTC
CASSETGTPTYEQYF
>TRBV3-1/TRBV3-2|TRBJ2-7|NA|TRBD2
TGTGCCAGCAGCCACTACGATGCGGGAGTCTCCTACGAGCAGTACTTC
CASSHYDAGVSYEQYF
>TRBV10-1|TRBJ2-1|NA|TRBD2
TGCGCCAGCAGTAAGGGACTAGCGGTCACCTACAATGAGCAGTTCTTC
CASSKGLAVTYNEQFF
>TRBV7-2|TRBJ1-2|NA|NA
TGTGCCAGCAGCTCTTATAGGGACTATGGCTACACCTTC
CASSSYRDYGYTF
>TRBV2|TRBJ1-2|NA|TRBD1
TGTGCCAGCAGTGGACTAGAAGTAGGGGGCTTTTCTAACTATGGCTACACCTTC
CASSGLEVGGFSNYGYTF
>TRBV20-1|TRBJ2-7|NA|NA
TGCAGTGCTAGTGAGCGGCCCTACGAGCAGTACTTC
CSASERPYEQYF
>TRBV24-1|TRBJ1-5|NA|NA
TGTGCCACCAGTGATTCGACCTCAGTGACTGGCAATCAGCCCCAGCATTTT
CATSDSTSVTGNQPQHF
>TRBV28|TRBJ1-1|NA|NA
TGTGCCAGCAGTGTACAGGGTCCCACTGAAGCTTTCTTT
CASSVQGPTEAFF
>TRBV11-1|TRBJ2-7|NA|TRBD2
TGTGCCAGCAGTGAGGTAGCGGGCGCGATCTCCTACGAGCAGTACTTC
CASSEVAGAISYEQYF
>TRBV19|TRBJ2-2|NA|TRBD2
TGTGCCAGTAGAAGATCCGGGACTAGCGGGAGGTTAAACCCCGGGGAGCTGTTTTTT
CASRRSGTSGRLNPGELFF
>TRBV7-9|TRBJ1-4|NA|NA
TGTGCCAGCAGCTTAGATGGGGGAATAGGGGAAAAACTGTTTTTT
CASSLDGGIGEKLFF
>TRBV7-2|TRBJ1-6|NA|NA
TGTGCCAGCAGCTTAGGCAGGGTGGGGAATTCACCCCTCCACTTT
CASSLGRVGNSPLHF
>TRBV6-1|TRBJ1-1|NA|NA
TGTGCCAGCAGTGATTTAGGGAGCACTGAAGCTTTCTTT
CASSDLGSTEAFF
>TRBV2|TRBJ2-3|NA|TRBD1
TGTGCCAGCAGTGAGACAGGGATACTCACAGATACGCAGTATTTT
CASSETGILTDTQYF
>TRBV6-5|TRBJ2-7|NA|NA
TGTGCCAGCAGTCAAACCGGGACATACTTCGAGCAGTACTTC
CASSQTGTYFEQYF
>TRBV6-5|TRBJ2-1|NA|TRBD2
TGTGCCAGCAGGGACCTCCGGGGGGGATACAATGAGCAGTTCTTC
CASRDLRGGYNEQFF
>TRBV11-1|TRBJ2-5|NA|NA
TGTGCCAGCAGCTTTGACCTGGGACGAGAAGAGACCCAGTACTTC
CASSFDLGREETQYF
>TRBV12-5|TRBJ1-2|NA|NA
TGTGCTAGTGCCGGGGGGTCCTATGGCTACACCTTC
CASAGGSYGYTF
>TRBV11-1|TRBJ2-2|NA|TRBD1
TGTGCCAGCAGCAGACAGGGAAACCTAAACACCGGGGAGCTGTTTTTT
CASSRQGNLNTGELFF
>TRBV3-1/TRBV3-2|TRBJ1-6|NA|NA
TGTGCCAGCAGCCAGGAGAATTCACCCCTCCACTTT
CASSQENSPLHF
>TRBV25-1|TRBJ1-2|once|TRBD1
TGTGCCAGCATCCGGACAGGGTGGATGCATGGCTACACCTTC
CASIRTGWMHGYTF
>TRBV4-1|TRBJ1-1|NA|NA
TGCGCCAGCAGCCAAGGGGTAACGAACACTGAAGCTTTCTTT
CASSQGVTNTEAFF
>TRBV5-4|TRBJ1-1|NA|TRBD1
TGTGCCAGCAGCAAGGGACAGGGGGTACCAATGAACACTGAAGCTTTCTTT
CASSKGQGVPMNTEAFF
>TRBV28|TRBJ1-4|NA|NA
TGTGCCAGCAGTAACGACAGGAGGGCAACTAATGAAAAACTGTTTTTT
CASSNDRRATNEKLFF
>TRBV6-5|TRBJ1-1|NA|NA
TGTGCCAGCTCCCCGGACTGGGACACTGAAGCTTTCTTT
CASSPDWDTEAFF
>TRBV6-5|TRBJ1-6|NA|TRBD1
TGTGCCAGTGAGGACAGGGGGTTTTATTCACCCCTCCACTTT
CASEDRGFYSPLHF
>TRBV27|TRBJ2-2|NA|TRBD2
TGTGCCAGCAGTTGGTCTAGCGGGAACACCGGGGAGCTGTTTTTT
CASSWSSGNTGELFF
>TRBV11-2|TRBJ2-6|NA|TRBD1
TGTGCCAGCAGCTTAGAGGACAGGGGGGGACTCTCTGGGGCCAACGTCCCGACTTTC
CASSLEDRGGLSGANVPTF
>TRBV18|TRBJ2-7|NA|TRBD2
TGTGCCAGCTCACCTGCGGGAGGGCCGATATACGAGCAGTACTTC
CASSPAGGPIYEQYF
>TRBV28|TRBJ2-1|NA|NA
TGTGCCAGCAGTTTAGGGGGCTCCTACAATGAGCAGTTCTTC
CASSLGGSYNEQFF
>TRBV20-1|TRBJ1-3|NA|TRBD1
TGCAGTGCTAGTTACAGGGGTACCGCCGGAAACACCATATATTTT
CSASYRGTAGNTIYF
>TRBV7-9|TRBJ2-5|NA|NA
TGTGCCAGCAGCCCACCCCCTGTCGGCAGGCAAGAGACCCAGTACTTC
CASSPPPVGRQETQYF
>TRBV5-1|TRBJ1-1|NA|NA
TGCGCCAGCAGCTTGGACACTGAGAACACTGAAGCTTTCTTT
CASSLDTENTEAFF
>TRBV5-8|TRBJ2-7|NA|NA
TGTGCCAGCAGCTTGAGGCTGCCGAGCTCCTACGAGCAGTACTTC
CASSLRLPSSYEQYF
>TRBV5-4|TRBJ2-3|NA|NA
TGTGCCAGCAGCTTACGGACAGAGACAGATACGCAGTATTTT
CASSLRTETDTQYF
>TRBV5-6|TRBJ2-2|NA|TRBD2
TGTGCCAGCAGCTTGATGGTAGCGGGAGCCACCGGGGAGCTGTTTTTT
CASSLMVAGATGELFF
>TRBV7-9|TRBJ1-5|NA|NA
TGTGCCAGCAGCTTCGACAGTTATCAGCCCCAGCATTTT
CASSFDSYQPQHF
>TRBV5-4|TRBJ2-1|NA|TRBD2
TGTGCCAGCAGCATTCCGGGACTAGCGGGGGGGCCCGGGGTCAATGAGCAGTTCTTC
CASSIPGLAGGPGVNEQFF
>TRBV13|TRBJ2-7|NA|NA
TGTGCCAGCAGCTTAGCGGTCAACAGGAGCTCCTACGAGCAGTACTTC
CASSLAVNRSSYEQYF
>TRBV10-3|TRBJ1-3|NA|TRBD1
TGTGCCATCAGCATCGGGACAGGGGGCGGTGGAAACACCATATATTTT
CAISIGTGGGGNTIYF
>TRBV30|TRBJ2-6|NA|NA
TGTGCCTGGAGCTCTGGGGCCAACGTCCTGACTTTC
CAWSSGANVLTF
>TRBV7-9|TRBJ1-5|NA|NA
TGTGCCAGCAGCTTAGAACTCAATCAGCCCCAGCATTTT
CASSLELNQPQHF
>TRBV24-1|TRBJ2-3|NA|NA
TGTGCCACCAGGGAGGGGCGGAGAGGAGATACGCAGTATTTT
CATREGRRGDTQYF
>TRBV28|TRBJ2-3|NA|TRBD1
TGTGCCAGCAGTTACAGGGGGAATACGCAGTATTTT
CASSYRGNTQYF
>TRBV6-1|TRBJ1-1|NA|NA
TGTGCCAGCAGTGAACTAGCCGGGGCGAACACTGAAGCTTTCTTT
CASSELAGANTEAFF
>TRBV11-2|TRBJ2-5|once|NA
TGTGCCAGCAGCTTGTTGGAGACCCAGTACTTC
CASSLLETQYF
>TRBV24-1|TRBJ2-3|NA|TRBD2
TGTGCCACCAGTGATACAGGGCGGGGGGGCCAGGATACGCAGTATTTT
CATSDTGRGGQDTQYF